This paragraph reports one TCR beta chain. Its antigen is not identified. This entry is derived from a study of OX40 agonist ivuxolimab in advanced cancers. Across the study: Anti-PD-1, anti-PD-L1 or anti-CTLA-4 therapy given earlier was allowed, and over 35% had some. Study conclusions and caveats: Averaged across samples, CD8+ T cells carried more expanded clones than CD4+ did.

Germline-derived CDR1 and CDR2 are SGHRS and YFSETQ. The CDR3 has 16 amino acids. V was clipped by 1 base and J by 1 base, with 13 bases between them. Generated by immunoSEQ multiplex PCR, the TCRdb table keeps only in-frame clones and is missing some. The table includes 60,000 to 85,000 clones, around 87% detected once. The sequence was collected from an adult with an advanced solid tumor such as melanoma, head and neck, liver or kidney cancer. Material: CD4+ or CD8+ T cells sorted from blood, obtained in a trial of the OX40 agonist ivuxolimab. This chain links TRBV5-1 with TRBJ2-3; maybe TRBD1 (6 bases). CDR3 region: CASSLRTAGGTDTQYF. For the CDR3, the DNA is TGCGCCAGCAGCTTGAGGACAGCCGGGGGCACAGATACGCAGTATTTT.